This is a list of T cell receptor beta chains from one sample in a study of T cell responses to AZD1222 COVID-19 vaccine. TCRdb's table, derived via immunoSEQ multiplex PCR, lists solely in-frame clones and lacks some. Among around 120,000 clones listed, 92% were seen once. The sequences come from peripheral blood, collected 28 days after the second AZD1222 dose. These receptor sequences come from an adult who received the AZD1222 COVID-19 vaccine. Both conserved end residues are part of each CDR3. The D gene is left open where the match is weak. Size is stated for part of the rows, as once, few or many counts, or as a class when the clone is expanded.

cdr3_aa cdr3_nt clone_size j_call cdr3_length v_call d_call
CASSLGQGDYGYTF TGTGCCAGCAGCTTGGGACAGGGCGACTATGGCTACACCTTC NA TRBJ1-2 14 TRBV5-8 TRBD1
CASSHAGQGGNEKLFF TGTGCCAGCAGCCACGCAGGACAGGGCGGCAATGAAAAACTGTTTTTT NA TRBJ1-4 16 TRBV4-2 TRBD1
CASTSGIANEQFF TGTGCCAGTACTAGCGGGATTGCCAATGAGCAGTTCTTC NA TRBJ2-1 13 TRBV28 TRBD2
CASSTRGASGSQETQYF TGTGCCAGCAGCACTCGGGGAGCTAGCGGGAGCCAAGAGACCCAGTACTTC NA TRBJ2-5 17 TRBV5-6 TRBD2
CASEDIGGIREQYF TGCGCCAGCGAAGACATAGGGGGGATCCGGGAGCAGTACTTC NA TRBJ2-7 14 TRBV5-1 NA
CASSGGLAFNEQFF TGTGCCAGCAGCGGGGGACTAGCATTCAATGAGCAGTTCTTC NA TRBJ2-1 14 TRBV7-2 TRBD2
CASSLEMGAAFETQYF TGTGCCAGCAGCTTAGAAATGGGGGCCGCTTTCGAGACCCAGTACTTC NA TRBJ2-5 16 TRBV11-1 NA
CAINQGADTQYF TGTGCCATCAACCAGGGGGCAGATACGCAGTATTTT NA TRBJ2-3 12 TRBV21-1 NA
CASSLGTSEATGELFF TGTGCCAGCAGCTTAGGGACTAGCGAAGCCACCGGGGAGCTGTTTTTT few TRBJ2-2 16 TRBV7-6 TRBD2
CASSQDWQGVSNYGYTF TGTGCCAGCAGCCAAGATTGGCAGGGGGTCTCTAACTATGGCTACACCTTC NA TRBJ1-2 17 TRBV3-1/TRBV3-2 TRBD1
CASSPGGGQPQHF TGTGCCAGCAGCCCAGGGGGGGGTCAGCCCCAGCATTTT NA TRBJ1-5 13 TRBV6-4 TRBD1
CASKSGGGNQPQHF TGTGCCAGCAAATCAGGGGGCGGCAATCAGCCCCAGCATTTT NA TRBJ1-5 14 TRBV27 TRBD1
CATSDAVAGHSYNEQFF TGTGCCACCAGTGATGCGGTAGCGGGGCACTCCTACAATGAGCAGTTCTTC NA TRBJ2-1 17 TRBV24-1 TRBD2
CASSLPGLAHNEQFF TGTGCCAGCAGCTTACCGGGACTAGCCCACAATGAGCAGTTCTTC NA TRBJ2-1 15 TRBV7-9 TRBD2
CASSRPTSPGELFF TGTGCCAGCTCACGACCGACTAGCCCCGGGGAGCTGTTTTTT NA TRBJ2-2 14 TRBV18 TRBD2
CASSPVTGGDSPLHF TGTGCCAGCAGCCCGGTGACAGGGGGCGATTCACCCCTCCACTTT once TRBJ1-6 15 TRBV7-9 TRBD1
CASRPYDRANQPQHF TGTGCCAGCAGGCCTTACGACAGGGCGAATCAGCCCCAGCATTTT NA TRBJ1-5 15 TRBV6-5 TRBD1
CASTAGTFASGELFF TGCGCCAGCACCGCCGGGACTTTCGCAAGCGGGGAGCTGTTTTTT NA TRBJ2-2 15 TRBV5-1 NA